The 28 T cell receptor beta chains in this list originate from one sample, sequenced in a study of T cells in localized non-small cell lung cancer (dated by TCRdb to 2018 to 2020). Preparation of the library involved the immunoSEQ multiplex PCR assay. This is the immuneACCESS table as TCRdb keeps it, with only in-frame sequences that have V and J called. A part of the clones is gone; compared with another copy, unresolved V genes explain less than half, and the rest is unexplained. This sample comprises about 2,000 clones, 15% to 20% of them detected only once. Roughly 25% of the sample is held by the ten biggest clonotypes. The sequences come from lung tumor tissue, collected before any cancer treatment. The receptors shown here come from a female donor aged 60 or older with stage I squamous cell lung carcinoma.

Only one count was recorded for this clone. The chain combines TRBV28 with TRBJ2-1, with D perhaps matching TRBD2 (6 bases). Germline CDR1 and CDR2: MDHEN and SYDVKM. The CDR3 totals 15 residues. V was clipped by 8 bases and J by 9 bases, with 23 bases between them. The CDR3 DNA sequence: TGTGCCAGCCTTGGGGGGAGCCTAGGCGGCGTTGAGCAGTTCTTC. Protein: CASLGGSLGGVEQFF.

V gene TRBV15 combines with J gene TRBJ2-7, with 7 positions matching TRBD1. The V gene's germline CDR1 is LNHNV and CDR2 YYDKDF (reference sequence). The V segment lost 1 base and the J segment 7 bases; nucleotides outside the gene matches: 7. The CDR3 is 14 amino acids. CDR3 residues: CATSRGTGQREQYF. The CDR3 nucleotides are TGTGCCACCAGCAGAGGGACAGGACAGAGAGAGCAGTACTTC.

The chain joins TRBV6-7 to TRBJ1-1; D is ambiguous. TRBV6-7 is an ORF for which the function is uncertain. This CDR3 has 11 amino acids. The V gene lost 5 bases and the J gene lost 7 bases, with 8 bases spanning the gap. Written as DNA, the CDR3 is TGTGCCAGCAGTCCACTGATTGAAGCTTTCTTT. Translation gives CASSPLIEAFF.

CDR3 residues: CACSRGNSNQPQHF. For the CDR3, the DNA is TGTGCCTGTAGTAGGGGGAATAGCAATCAGCCCCAGCATTTT. This chain uses TRBV30 with TRBJ1-5; D is possibly TRBD1 (6 bases). CDR3 length: 14 residues. Looked up from germline, CDR1 is GTSNPN and CDR2 is SVGIG (reference sequence). V was cut by 6 bases and J by 0 bases, with 12 bases left in between.

The chain carries TRBV28 and TRBJ1-5; no reliable D call. Trimming pared 3 bases from V and 3 bases from J, leaving 12 bases between. The CDR3 has 15 amino acids. Germline V gives CDR1 MDHEN, CDR2 SYDVKM. CDR3 coding DNA: TGTGCCAGCAGTTTGAAGGTGGGCCTCAATCAGCCCCAGCATTTT. It encodes CASSLKVGLNQPQHF.

This clone was seen only a few times. The rearrangement links TRBV11-3 to TRBJ2-2, with 9 positions matching TRBD2. The J segment lost 4 bases and the V segment lost 1 base, leaving 4 bases of the junction unmatched. Germline V CDR1 and CDR2: SGHNT, YENEEA. The CDR3 runs 16 residues. CDR3 residues: CASSLGLAGITGELFF. The CDR3 DNA reads as TGTGCCAGCAGCTTAGGGCTAGCGGGAATCACCGGGGAGCTGTTTTTT.

This clone came up once. This chain links TRBV18 with TRBJ2-6; no clear D. CDR3 length: 15 residues. V was trimmed by 6 bases and J by 4 bases, leaving 13 bases between them. Germline CDR1 and CDR2: KGHSH and LQKENI. The CDR3 sequence is CASSHAPTGANVLTF. CDR3 nucleotides: TGTGCCAGCTCCCATGCCCCAACGGGGGCCAACGTCCTGACTTTC.

This clone appeared many times. V and J are TRBV11-3 and TRBJ2-3; TRBD2 might be the D (6 bases). Trimming took 4 bases from V and 0 from J, leaving 14 bases between them. Germline values: CDR1 SGHNT, CDR2 YENEEA. This CDR3 has 16 amino acids. CDR3 in amino acids: CASSSRAGSSTDTQYF. In nucleotides, the CDR3 is TGTGCCAGCAGCTCCCGTGCGGGGTCTAGCACAGATACGCAGTATTTT.

This clone was observed a few times. The chain joins TRBV6-8 to TRBJ2-1, with 10 positions matching TRBD2. In germline, CDR1 is MNHGY, CDR2 SAAAGT. V dropped 2 bases and J dropped 8; count of bases not matched to a gene: 6. The CDR3 covers 15 residues. The CDR3 region is CASSYGLAGADEQFF. The DNA of the CDR3 is TGTGCCAGCAGTTACGGGCTAGCGGGAGCGGATGAGCAGTTCTTC.

This clone ranks as large (0.1 to 1%). The chain links TRBV9 to TRBJ1-1; weak D call: TRBD1 (6 bases). CDR1 and CDR2 from the germline V gene are SGDLS and YYNGEE. The germline V and J ends were trimmed by 0 bases and 3 bases, with 12 bases remaining between them. This CDR3 contains 15 residues. CDR3 bases: TGTGCCAGCAGCGTAGAAGCAGGGGTAGACACTGAAGCTTTCTTT. Its translation is CASSVEAGVDTEAFF.

This clone came up a few times. The chain recombines TRBV4-1 with TRBJ2-7; TRBD1 is a possible D gene (5 bases). The CDR3 runs 15 residues. V was shortened by 1 base and J by 5 bases, with 15 bases between the two germline ends. Germline lookup yields CDR1 MGHRA and CDR2 YSYEKL. As DNA, the CDR3 is TGCGCCAGCAGCCAAGGACAGAGCGCCAGGGACGAGCAGTACTTC. Translation gives CASSQGQSARDEQYF.

The CDR3, as DNA: TGTGCCAGTAGCGCAAGGGGGCTTGTAGTTGAGACCCAGTACTTC. Its protein product is CASSARGLVVETQYF. The chain has TRBV19 and TRBJ2-5; 7 positions match TRBD1. V lost 6 bases to trimming and J lost 5 bases; unmatched junction nucleotides: 12. Germline values: CDR1 LNHDA, CDR2 SQIVND (reference sequence). The CDR3 is 15 amino acids.

CDR3 sequence reads: CASSLPGGGTGELFF. DNA for the CDR3: TGTGCCAGCAGCTTGCCAGGAGGAGGCACCGGGGAGCTGTTTTTT. The chain has TRBV11-3 and TRBJ2-2; tentative D call: TRBD2 (5 bases). CDR3 length: 15 amino acids. The ends were cut back, 3 bases at V and 4 bases at J, with 12 bases in the middle. Germline CDR1 and CDR2: SGHNT and YENEEA.

In this sample, this clone turned up a few times. This sequence joins TRBV5-1 and TRBJ2-1; 8 bases are shared with TRBD2. The germline gives CDR1 SGHRS, CDR2 YFSETQ. The V segment lost 4 bases and the J segment 9 bases; nucleotides outside the gene matches: 9. The CDR3 is 14 residues long. The DNA of the CDR3 is TGCGCCAGCAGCGTTACCGGGACTAGGACTGAGCAGTTCTTC. This sequence encodes CASSVTGTRTEQFF.

There are a few counts of this clone. The chain has TRBV11-3 and TRBJ2-5; D tentatively reads TRBD1 or TRBD2 (6 bases each). The CDR3 contains 16 residues. CDR1 is SGHNT, CDR2 YENEEA, per germline. V was shortened by 6 bases and J by 1 base, with 18 bases between the two germline ends. CDR3 bases: TGTGCCAGCAGGCCGAGGGGGGCAATCGGCCAAGAGACCCAGTACTTC. Translation gives CASRPRGAIGQETQYF.

The chain recombines TRBV11-3 with TRBJ2-7; 7 bases match TRBD2. This CDR3 is built from 16 residues. Germline CDR1 SGHNT, CDR2 YENEEA. The V and J ends lost 5 bases and 2 bases, in that order; junction bases with no gene match: 12. The CDR3 spells CASSHNSGADPYEQYF. CDR3 DNA: TGTGCCAGCAGCCACAACAGCGGGGCCGACCCCTACGAGCAGTACTTC.

By sample fraction, this clone is medium-sized (0.01 to 0.1%). This chain uses TRBV28 with TRBJ2-7; a weak D match, TRBD1 (7 bases). CDR3 length: 15 residues. The V end was cut by 5 bases, the J end by 0 bases, with 14 bases between. Germline V gene lookup returns CDR1 MDHEN and CDR2 SYDVKM. For the CDR3, the DNA is TGTGCCAGCAGTAGTCGGGGGACAGCCTCCTACGAGCAGTACTTC. This translates into CASSSRGTASYEQYF.

The chain links TRBV5-1 to TRBJ2-3, with 15 bases lining up with TRBD2. The germline V gene has CDR1 SGHRS and CDR2 YFSETQ. The CDR3 is 19 amino acids. V was pared by 1 base and J by 3 bases, with 9 bases of the junction left unmatched. CDR3 region: CASSLTTGLAGGWTDTQYF. CDR3 nucleotides: TGCGCCAGCAGCTTGACAACCGGACTAGCGGGAGGGTGGACAGATACGCAGTATTTT.

The chain couples TRBV11-3 to TRBJ2-7; 9 nucleotides agree with TRBD1. The V and J ends lost 5 bases and 6 bases, in that order; junction bases with no gene match: 8. This CDR3 has 14 residues. Germline V CDR1 and CDR2: SGHNT, YENEEA. The CDR3 region is CASSDPGQGSEQYF. Written as DNA, the CDR3 is TGTGCCAGCAGCGACCCGGGACAGGGCAGCGAGCAGTACTTC.

The chain combines TRBV18 with TRBJ2-3; tentative D call: TRBD2 (5 bases). CDR1 is KGHSH, CDR2 LQKENI, per germline. CDR3 length: 13 residues. V gave up 3 bases and J gave up 4 bases, with 8 bases separating them. The CDR3, as DNA: TGTGCCAGCTCACCCCCCGGGGCAGATACGCAGTATTTT. It is translated as CASSPPGADTQYF.

This clone was counted only a few times. The chain is built from TRBV14 and TRBJ2-7; TRBD2 aligns across 14 bases. This CDR3 has 16 amino acids. In germline, CDR1 is SGHDN, CDR2 FVKESK. After removal of 3 bases from V and 7 bases from J, the junction contained 8 bases not matched to a gene. The CDR3 loop is CASSQEGLAGAGEQYF. CDR3 sequence (DNA): TGTGCCAGCAGCCAGGAGGGACTAGCGGGAGCCGGGGAGCAGTACTTC.

This rearrangement joins TRBV28 to TRBJ1-5; 8 positions match TRBD1. The CDR3 consists of 16 residues. Unmatched junction bases numbered 8, after V lost 7 bases and J lost 0 bases. Germline values: CDR1 MDHEN, CDR2 SYDVKM. The DNA of the CDR3 is TGTGCCAGCATCCGGGACAGGTTTTATAGCAATCAGCCCCAGCATTTT. It codes for CASIRDRFYSNQPQHF.

This clone was seen a few times. The CDR3 DNA reads TGTGCCAGCAGCTTGTTGCGCGGGGCCCTTATCAATGAGCAGTTCTTC. It encodes CASSLLRGALINEQFF. This rearrangement joins TRBV11-3 to TRBJ2-1; D is perhaps TRBD2 (6 bases). The CDR3 consists of 16 residues. In germline, CDR1 is SGHNT, CDR2 YENEEA. Trimming took off 3 bases at V and 6 bases at J, with 18 bases between the two ends.

This clone has only a few counts. The chain is built from TRBV19 and TRBJ1-3; 7 bases are a match to TRBD1. The CDR3 has 17 residues. Germline V gene sequence: CDR1 LNHDA, CDR2 SQIVND (reference sequence). With 4 bases clipped from V and 0 bases from J, the junction kept 9 bases outside the gene matches. CDR3 bases: TGTGCCAGTAGTACCTGGGGACAGCGTCGCTCTGGAAACACCATATATTTT. It codes for CASSTWGQRRSGNTIYF.

The chain is built from TRBV30 and TRBJ2-1; 10 bases are a match to TRBD2. Germline V gene data show CDR1 as GTSNPN and CDR2 as SVGIG (reference sequence). J gave up 0 bases and V 4 bases, and 0 bases lay outside the gene matches. The CDR3 has 14 residues. DNA for the CDR3: TGTGCCTGGACTAGCGGGAGCTCCTACAATGAGCAGTTCTTC. It codes for CAWTSGSSYNEQFF.

The chain is built from TRBV10-2 and TRBJ2-7, with 10 nucleotides matching TRBD1. The CDR3 has 16 residues. CDR1 is WSHSY and CDR2 is SAAADI in the germline V gene. V lost 1 base and J lost 0; bases outside the gene matches: 3. The CDR3: CASSEWGQGNSYEQYF. CDR3 in DNA: TGCGCCAGCAGTGAGTGGGGACAGGGGAACTCCTACGAGCAGTACTTC.

This clone rates as large. The V and J genes are TRBV28 and TRBJ1-3; D gene uncertain. CDR1 and CDR2 (germline): MDHEN, SYDVKM. The CDR3 length is 15 residues. Trimming took off 2 bases at V and 9 bases at J, with 17 bases between the two ends. This chain's CDR3 is CASSLKVPYVSTIYF. CDR3 sequence (DNA): TGTGCCAGCAGTTTAAAGGTTCCTTATGTGAGCACCATATATTTT.

J is TRBJ2-2 and V is TRBV11-3, with D perhaps TRBD2 (6 bases). This CDR3 comprises 14 residues. V was clipped by 1 base and J by 7 bases, with 10 bases between them. CDR1 SGHNT and CDR2 YENEEA come from the germline V gene. The CDR3 region has the DNA TGTGCCAGCAGCTTAGGGACTATCAACGGGGAGCTGTTTTTT. The encoded protein is CASSLGTINGELFF.